The 28 T cell receptor beta chains listed next were all sequenced from one sample in a study of T-cell reconstitution after alpha-beta-depleted transplantation in children (dated by TCRdb to about 2016). Taken with the paper, the label for treatment or condition translates to: allogeneic hematopoietic cell transplantation with graft depleted of TCRalphabeta T cells and CD19 B cells. Library generation was performed with PCR. Sequencing used an Illumina HiSeq 2500. TCR library preparation used molecular barcoding, with unique molecular identifiers applied to normalize quantification of the TCRbeta repertoire. TCRdb reanalyzed the raw reads on its own, using fastp at Q25 for trimming and MiXCR for clone calling, and kept in-frame beta chains. Rows with a matching CDR3 protein are joined into one entry that keeps the most common DNA and genes. This sample lists 100,000 or so distinct CDR3 sequences; approximately 8% were detected once. Roughly 15% of the sample is in the top ten clones.

The material was PBMCs, obtained before TCRalphabeta/CD19-depleted stem cell transplant. These receptors were obtained from a boy between 2 and 10 years old with acute lymphoblastic leukemia, due to receive a stem cell transplant.

J is TRBJ2-7 and V is TRBV4-2, with D possibly matching TRBD2 (5 bases). V was clipped by 1 base and J by 0 bases, with 10 bases between them. CDR1 LGHNA and CDR2 YNFKEQ come from the germline V gene. There are 15 residues in the CDR3. Here the CDR3 DNA reads TGTGCCAGCAGCCAAGGCCTAGCTGCCTCCTACGAGCAGTACTTC. The encoded protein is CASSQGLAASYEQYF.

This clonotype was picked up a small number of times. The chain links TRBV7-8 to TRBJ2-2; no definite D call. V was trimmed by 5 bases and J by 10 bases, leaving 14 bases between them. Germline V CDR1 and CDR2: SGHVS, FQNEAQ. There are 13 residues in the CDR3. This CDR3 is CASSQVLREELFF. The CDR3 DNA is TGTGCCAGCAGCCAGGTCCTTCGTGAGGAGCTGTTTTTT.

This clonotype has a handful of counts. The rearrangement links TRBV18 to TRBJ2-7; 8 nucleotides match TRBD1. This CDR3 has 16 amino acids. After removal of 1 base from V and 7 bases from J, the junction contained 12 bases not matched to a gene. Germline V lookup: CDR1 KGHSH, CDR2 LQKENI. The CDR3: CASSPLETGVSWEQYF. The CDR3 DNA sequence: TGTGCCAGCTCACCACTTGAGACAGGGGTCTCCTGGGAGCAGTACTTC.

This clonotype occurred a few times. V gene TRBV3-1 combines with J gene TRBJ2-7; no reliable D call. V lost 1 base, J lost 3 bases, and 13 bases lay in between. The germline V gene has CDR1 LGHDT and CDR2 YNNKEL (reference sequence). The CDR3 contains 15 residues. CDR3 protein: CASSQGAGYNYEQYF. CDR3 bases: TGTGCCAGCAGCCAAGGGGCAGGCTACAACTACGAGCAGTACTTC.

This clonotype was counted ten times or more. V usage is TRBV3-1 and J usage is TRBJ2-2; no reliable D call. The V gene's germline CDR1 is LGHDT and CDR2 YNNKEL (reference sequence). Trimming took 4 bases from V and 4 from J, leaving 16 bases between them. The CDR3 is 16 amino acids. In DNA form, the CDR3 reads TGTGCCAGCAGCCCCTACCGACCGGTGGGCACCGGGGAGCTGTTTTTT. This encodes CASSPYRPVGTGELFF.

At least ten counts were recorded for this clonotype. The chain links TRBV7-2 to TRBJ1-2, with a tentative D call TRBD1 (5 bases). This CDR3 is built from 14 residues. V lost 5 bases and J lost 3, with 13 bases in between. The germline CDR1 and CDR2 sequences are SGHTA and FQGNSA. CDR3 sequence (DNA): TGTGCCAGCAGCCCAAGAGCAGGGTACTATGGCTACACCTTC. Translating gives CASSPRAGYYGYTF.

This clonotype was observed at least ten times. The chain joins TRBV5-1 to TRBJ2-3; 8 bases agree with TRBD2. Germline trimming cut 0 bases from V and 2 bases from J; bases unmatched to any gene: 5. The CDR3 extends over 16 amino acids. Per germline, CDR1 SGHRS and CDR2 YFSETQ. DNA of the CDR3: TGCGCCAGCAGCTTGGCCCTAGCGGGTAACACAGATACGCAGTATTTT. Encoded protein: CASSLALAGNTDTQYF.

The table lists this clonotype with many counts. V and J are TRBV7-9 and TRBJ2-7; TRBD1 matches 8 bases. Germline CDR1 SEHNR, CDR2 FQNEAQ (reference sequence). The V and J ends lost 2 bases and 5 bases, in that order; junction bases with no gene match: 2. This CDR3 contains 13 residues. The CDR3 spells CASSLWTGNEQYF. In DNA, the CDR3 is TGTGCCAGCAGCTTATGGACAGGGAACGAGCAGTACTTC.

The chain has TRBV3-1 and TRBJ1-1, with unresolved D. The CDR3 runs 13 residues. CDR1 and CDR2 from the germline V gene are LGHDT and YNNKEL (reference sequence). The V end was cut by 4 bases, the J end by 8 bases, with 14 bases between. Written as DNA, the CDR3 is TGTGCCAGCAGCCTGGCCCTCTCGGAAGAAGCTTTCTTT. Its translation: CASSLALSEEAFF.

This clonotype was detected many times. The chain is built from TRBV27 and TRBJ2-3; 10 bases match TRBD2. The length of the CDR3 is 16 residues. The V segment lost 3 bases and the J segment 1 base; nucleotides outside the gene matches: 4. CDR1 and CDR2 (germline): MNHEY, SMNVEV (reference sequence). This CDR3 is CASSFSSGGRTDTQYF. In DNA form, the CDR3 reads TGTGCCAGCAGTTTCTCTAGCGGGGGCCGCACAGATACGCAGTATTTT.

This clonotype was observed a few times. The J gene is TRBJ2-5, the V gene TRBV20-1; a weak D match, TRBD2 (7 bases). This CDR3 region has 14 residues. V lost 3 bases to trimming and J lost 2 bases, with 13 bases between them. Germline loops: CDR1 DFQATT, CDR2 SNEGSKA (reference sequence). CDR3 sequence reads: CSARAGEGQETQYF. The DNA of the CDR3 is TGCAGTGCTAGGGCAGGGGAGGGTCAAGAGACCCAGTACTTC.

V usage is TRBV20-1 and J usage is TRBJ1-2; TRBD1 aligns across 9 bases. CDR3 size: 14 residues. V lost 1 base and J lost 4; bases outside the gene matches: 4. Germline V gene data show CDR1 as DFQATT and CDR2 as SNEGSKA (reference sequence). The CDR3: CSARGDRVVYGYTF. As DNA, the CDR3 is TGCAGTGCTAGAGGGGACAGGGTTGTCTATGGCTACACCTTC.

For this clonotype: A clone one base away is much larger, so this may be a read error. The chain couples TRBV12-3 or TRBV12-4 to TRBJ2-5; a possible D gene is TRBD1 (5 bases). CDR3 length: 14 residues. The V and J ends lost 1 base and 3 bases respectively, with 9 bases between them. The CDR3 is CASSLGQYKETQYF. The CDR3 DNA reads TGTGCCAGCAGTTTAGGACAGTACAAAGAGACCCAGTACTTC.

The chain links TRBV5-1 to TRBJ1-2, with D unclear. Looked up from germline, CDR1 is SGHRS and CDR2 is YFSETQ. V dropped 0 bases and J dropped 2 bases, with 11 bases sitting between them. This CDR3 region has 15 residues. CDR3 residues: CASSLGPQGNYGYTF. The CDR3 DNA reads TGCGCCAGCAGCTTGGGTCCCCAAGGGAACTATGGCTACACCTTC.

In its sample, this clonotype was seen a few times. The chain has TRBV3-1 and TRBJ2-2; D may be TRBD2 (7 bases). V lost 3 bases and J 6 bases, leaving 14 bases between the germline ends. This CDR3 comprises 15 residues. Germline lookup yields CDR1 LGHDT and CDR2 YNNKEL (reference sequence). CDR3 protein: CASSHIQGGPGELFF. The CDR3 nucleotides are TGTGCCAGCAGCCACATACAGGGAGGGCCCGGGGAGCTGTTTTTT.

This rearrangement joins TRBV5-1 to TRBJ2-1, with 11 bases identical to TRBD2. CDR1 and CDR2 (germline): SGHRS, YFSETQ. Trimming removed 5 bases from V and 3 bases from J; junction bases left unmatched: 4. The CDR3 spans 15 residues. The CDR3 sequence: CASRPLAGGYNEQFF. The CDR3 DNA reads TGCGCCAGCAGGCCGCTAGCGGGGGGCTACAATGAGCAGTTCTTC. Full variable domain (remainder filled in from reference TRBV5-1 and TRBJ2-1): KAGVTQTPRYLIKTRGQQVTLSCSPISGHRSVSWYQQTPGQGLQFLFEYFSETQRNKGNFPGRFSGRQFSNSRSEMNVSTLELGDSALYLCASRPLAGGYNEQFFGPGTRLTVL.

The genes are TRBV3-1 and TRBJ1-5; D is undetermined. V was cut by 1 base and J by 9 bases, with 10 bases left in between. The CDR3 is 13 residues long. CDR1 and CDR2 (germline): LGHDT, YNNKEL (reference sequence). CDR3 sequence: CASSQGFDRPQHF. DNA of the CDR3: TGTGCCAGCAGCCAAGGATTTGACCGGCCCCAGCATTTT. Using reference TRBV3-1 and TRBJ1-5 for the parts outside the CDR3, the full variable domain is DTAVSQTPKYLVTQMGNDKSIKCEQNLGHDTMYWYKQDSKKFLKIMFSYNNKELIINETVPNRFSPKSPDKAHLNLHINSLELGDSAVYFCASSQGFDRPQHFGDGTRLSIL.

This clonotype was picked up many times. V and J are TRBV5-1 and TRBJ2-5; no reliable D call. The CDR3 sequence is 14 residues long. The V gene lost 1 base and the J gene lost 1 base, with 8 bases spanning the gap. Germline CDR1 and CDR2: SGHRS and YFSETQ. The CDR3 loop reads CASSLSAGQETQYF. The CDR3 DNA reads TGCGCCAGCAGCTTGTCGGCAGGCCAAGAGACCCAGTACTTC. The full variable domain, in which reference TRBV5-1 and TRBJ2-5 provide the parts outside the CDR3, is KAGVTQTPRYLIKTRGQQVTLSCSPISGHRSVSWYQQTPGQGLQFLFEYFSETQRNKGNFPGRFSGRQFSNSRSEMNVSTLELGDSALYLCASSLSAGQETQYFGPGTRLLVL.

This clonotype was observed at least ten times. The chain has TRBV7-9 and TRBJ1-2; TRBD1 matches at 7 bases. Trimming took 2 bases from V and 6 from J; bases not matched to a gene: 9. This CDR3 contains 15 residues. CDR1 and CDR2 (germline): SEHNR, FQNEAQ (reference sequence). The CDR3 region is CASSLWDRTLDGYTF. The CDR3 region has the DNA TGTGCCAGCAGCTTATGGGACAGAACCTTGGATGGCTACACCTTC.

J is TRBJ2-5 and V is TRBV4-2, with a weak D call TRBD2 (7 bases). Germline V CDR1 and CDR2: LGHNA, YNFKEQ. The CDR3 extends over 15 amino acids. V was shortened by 1 base and J by 1 base, with 10 bases between the two germline ends. CDR3 amino acids: CASSQAGGSQETQYF. CDR3 bases: TGTGCCAGCAGCCAAGCGGGGGGCTCCCAAGAGACCCAGTACTTC.

This clonotype was found many times. The gene calls are TRBV5-1 and TRBJ1-6; D gene unclear. The CDR3 length is 15 residues. V lost 0 bases to trimming and J lost 8 bases, with 12 bases between them. Germline values: CDR1 SGHRS, CDR2 YFSETQ. CDR3 DNA: TGCGCCAGCAGCTTGGAATCAGGAAAACATTCACCCCTCCACTTT. Its translation is CASSLESGKHSPLHF. The full variable domain, rest sourced from reference TRBV5-1 and TRBJ1-6, is KAGVTQTPRYLIKTRGQQVTLSCSPISGHRSVSWYQQTPGQGLQFLFEYFSETQRNKGNFPGRFSGRQFSNSRSEMNVSTLELGDSALYLCASSLESGKHSPLHFGNGTRLTVT.

This clonotype showed up just a few times. The chain has TRBV7-9 and TRBJ2-5; D gene ambiguous. This CDR3 is built from 14 residues. Germline V CDR1 and CDR2: SEHNR, FQNEAQ (reference sequence). V lost 5 bases, J lost 5 bases, and 15 bases lay in between. The CDR3 DNA reads TGTGCCAGCAGCCCGCCCCTTGGGCGCGAGACCCAGTACTTC. It is translated as CASSPPLGRETQYF.

The rearrangement uses TRBV5-5 and TRBJ2-3; 7 positions agree with TRBD1. Germline loops: CDR1 SGHKS, CDR2 YYEKEE (reference sequence). The CDR3 sequence is 16 residues long. After removal of 7 bases from V and 0 bases from J, the junction contained 11 bases not matched to a gene. CDR3 loop: CASASRGPGSTDTQYF. Written as DNA, the CDR3 is TGTGCCAGCGCTAGTAGGGGGCCAGGGAGCACAGATACGCAGTATTTT.

This clonotype was seen ten or more times. The chain joins TRBV12-3 or TRBV12-4 to TRBJ2-5; possible D gene TRBD2, 5 bases. V lost 8 bases and J lost 5, with 15 bases in between. The CDR3 extends over 13 amino acids. CDR3 protein: CASSPGVSETQYF. CDR3 nucleotides: TGTGCCAGCTCCCCCGGGGTCTCGGAGACCCAGTACTTC.

This clonotype was seen at least ten times. The chain is built from TRBV7-8 and TRBJ2-3, with D hard to call. The V end lost 5 bases, the J end lost 4 bases, and 16 bases lay between the germline ends. The CDR3 covers 15 residues. Germline CDR1 SGHVS, CDR2 FQNEAQ. The CDR3 coding sequence is TGTGCCAGCAGCCTCTCTTTTAGCCGCGCAGATACGCAGTATTTT. The encoded protein is CASSLSFSRADTQYF. The whole variable domain, remainder taken from reference TRBV7-8 and TRBJ2-3, is GAGVSQSPRYKVAKRGQDVALRCDPISGHVSLFWYQQALGQGPEFLTYFQNEAQLDKSGLPSDRFFAERPEGSVSTLKIQRTQQEDSAVYLCASSLSFSRADTQYFGPGTRLTVL.

Ten or more counts support this clonotype. The chain carries TRBV12-3 or TRBV12-4 and TRBJ2-3, with 9 bases identical to TRBD1. The CDR3 extends over 15 amino acids. V shed 3 bases, J shed 3 bases, and the junction held 4 bases outside the gene matches. The DNA of the CDR3 is TGTGCCAGCAGTTTGGGGACAGGGCCGACAGATACGCAGTATTTT. Translating it yields CASSLGTGPTDTQYF.

This clonotype has at least ten counts. V usage is TRBV12-3 or TRBV12-4 and J usage is TRBJ2-5; 7 bases align to TRBD1. The length of the CDR3 is 14 residues. V trimming: 6 bases; J trimming: 5 bases; junction bases outside the gene matches: 9. CDR3: CASSLTGTGETQYF. CDR3 coding DNA: TGTGCCAGCAGCTTGACAGGGACGGGGGAGACCCAGTACTTC.

In this sample, this clonotype turned up many times. The chain is built from TRBV10-2 and TRBJ2-2, with 9 bases fitting TRBD1. The CDR3 covers 16 residues. Germline V lookup: CDR1 WSHSY, CDR2 SAAADI. J lost 7 bases, V lost 6 bases, and 12 bases had no gene match. The CDR3 sequence: CASRASRTGEIGELFF. The DNA of the CDR3 is TGCGCCAGCAGAGCTTCCCGGACAGGGGAGATCGGGGAGCTGTTTTTT.